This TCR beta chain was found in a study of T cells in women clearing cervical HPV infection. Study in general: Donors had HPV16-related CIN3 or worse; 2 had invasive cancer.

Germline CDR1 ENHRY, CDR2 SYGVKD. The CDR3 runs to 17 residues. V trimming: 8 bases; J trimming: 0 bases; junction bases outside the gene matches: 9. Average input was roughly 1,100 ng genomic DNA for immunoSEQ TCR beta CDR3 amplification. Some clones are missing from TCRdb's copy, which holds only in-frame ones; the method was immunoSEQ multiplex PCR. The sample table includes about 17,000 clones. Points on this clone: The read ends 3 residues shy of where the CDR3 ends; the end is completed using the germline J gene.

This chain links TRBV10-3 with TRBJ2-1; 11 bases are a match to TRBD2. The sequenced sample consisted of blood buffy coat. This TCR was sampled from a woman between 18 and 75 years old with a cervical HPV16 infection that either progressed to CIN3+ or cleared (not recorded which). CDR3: CAIGPTSGESSYNEQFF. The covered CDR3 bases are TGTGCCATCGGGCCGACTAGCGGGGAAAGCTCCTACAATGAG.